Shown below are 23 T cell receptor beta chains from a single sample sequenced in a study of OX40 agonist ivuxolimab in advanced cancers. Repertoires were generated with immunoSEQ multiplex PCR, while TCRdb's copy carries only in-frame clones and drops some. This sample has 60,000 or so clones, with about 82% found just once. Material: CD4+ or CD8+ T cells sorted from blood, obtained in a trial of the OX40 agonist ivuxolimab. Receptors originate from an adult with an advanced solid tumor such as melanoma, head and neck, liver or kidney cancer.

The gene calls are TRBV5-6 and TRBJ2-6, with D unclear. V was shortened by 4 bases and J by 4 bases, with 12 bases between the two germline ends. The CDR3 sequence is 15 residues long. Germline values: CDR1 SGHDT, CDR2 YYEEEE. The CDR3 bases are TGTGCCAGCAGCCTAAGGGTCCCCGGGGCCAACGTCCTGACTTTC. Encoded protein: CASSLRVPGANVLTF.

As DNA, the CDR3 is TGTGCCTGGTTTTCTTTAGGCTATGGCTACACCTTC. Translating it yields CAWFSLGYGYTF. The V gene is TRBV30, the J gene TRBJ1-2, with D uncertain. Trimming stripped 5 bases from V and 4 bases from J, with 11 bases between. The CDR3 length is 12 residues. Germline assignment: CDR1 GTSNPN and CDR2 SVGIG (reference sequence).

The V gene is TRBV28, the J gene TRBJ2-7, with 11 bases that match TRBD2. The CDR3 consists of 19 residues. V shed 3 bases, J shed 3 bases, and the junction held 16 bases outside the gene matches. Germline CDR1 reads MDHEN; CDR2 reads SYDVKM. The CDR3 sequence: CASSFLRLAGGPGIYEQYF. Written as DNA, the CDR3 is TGTGCCAGCAGTTTTCTCCGGCTAGCGGGGGGCCCGGGAATCTACGAGCAGTACTTC.

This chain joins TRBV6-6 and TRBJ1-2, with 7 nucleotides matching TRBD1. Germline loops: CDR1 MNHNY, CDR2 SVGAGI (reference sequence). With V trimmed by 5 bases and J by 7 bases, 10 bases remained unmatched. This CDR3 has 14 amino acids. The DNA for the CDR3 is TGTGCCAGCAGTAAAACGACAGGGCAGGTTGGCTACACCTTC. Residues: CASSKTTGQVGYTF.

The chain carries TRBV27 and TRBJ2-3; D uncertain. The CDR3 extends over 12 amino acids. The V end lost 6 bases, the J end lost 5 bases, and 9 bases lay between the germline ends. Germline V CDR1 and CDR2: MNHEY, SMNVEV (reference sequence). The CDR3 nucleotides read TGTGCCAGCAGCACTACACGAGATACGCAGTATTTT. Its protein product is CASSTTRDTQYF.

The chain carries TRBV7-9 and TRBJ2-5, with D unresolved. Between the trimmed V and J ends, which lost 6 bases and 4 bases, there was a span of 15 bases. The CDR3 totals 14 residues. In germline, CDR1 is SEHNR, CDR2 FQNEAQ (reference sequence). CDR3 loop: CASRHPSVGETQYF. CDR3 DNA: TGTGCCAGCAGACACCCCTCCGTTGGAGAGACCCAGTACTTC.

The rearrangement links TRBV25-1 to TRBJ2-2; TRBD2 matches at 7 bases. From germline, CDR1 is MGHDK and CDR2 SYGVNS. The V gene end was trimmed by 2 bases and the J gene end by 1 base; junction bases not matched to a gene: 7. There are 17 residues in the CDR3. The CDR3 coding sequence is TGTGCCAGCAGTGAACCAGCGGGGCGTGAGAACACCGGGGAGCTGTTTTTT. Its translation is CASSEPAGRENTGELFF.

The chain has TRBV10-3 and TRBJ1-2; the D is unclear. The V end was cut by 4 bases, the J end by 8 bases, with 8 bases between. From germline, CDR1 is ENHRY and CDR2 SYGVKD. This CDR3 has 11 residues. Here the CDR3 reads CAISAGSGYTF. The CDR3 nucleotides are TGTGCCATCAGTGCCGGGAGCGGCTACACCTTC.

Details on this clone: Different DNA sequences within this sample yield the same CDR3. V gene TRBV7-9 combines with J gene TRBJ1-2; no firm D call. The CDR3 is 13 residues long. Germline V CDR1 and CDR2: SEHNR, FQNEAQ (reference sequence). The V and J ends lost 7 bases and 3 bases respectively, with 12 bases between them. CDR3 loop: CASTLRGDYGYTF. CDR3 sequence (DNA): TGTGCCAGCACTCTCCGGGGAGACTATGGCTACACCTTC.

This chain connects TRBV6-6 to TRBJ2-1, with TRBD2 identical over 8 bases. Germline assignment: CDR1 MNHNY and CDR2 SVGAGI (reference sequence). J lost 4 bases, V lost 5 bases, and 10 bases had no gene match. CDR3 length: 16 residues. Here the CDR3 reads CASSTTLAGSYNEQFF. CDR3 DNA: TGTGCCAGCAGTACAACTTTAGCGGGGTCATACAATGAGCAGTTCTTC.

DNA for the CDR3: TGTGCCAGCTCCCTTCAAGGGACAGGAATGGCCTCACCCCTCCACTTT. This translates into CASSLQGTGMASPLHF. The chain carries TRBV18 and TRBJ1-6, with TRBD1 identical over 8 bases. The CDR3 consists of 16 residues. Trimming took 6 bases from V and 10 from J; bases not matched to a gene: 14. Germline CDR1 KGHSH, CDR2 LQKENI.

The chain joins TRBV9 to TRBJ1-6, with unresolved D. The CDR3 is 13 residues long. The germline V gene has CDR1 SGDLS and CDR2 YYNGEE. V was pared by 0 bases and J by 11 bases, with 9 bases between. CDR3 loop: CASSVEVSAPLHF. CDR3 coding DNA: TGTGCCAGCAGCGTAGAGGTATCTGCACCCCTCCACTTT.

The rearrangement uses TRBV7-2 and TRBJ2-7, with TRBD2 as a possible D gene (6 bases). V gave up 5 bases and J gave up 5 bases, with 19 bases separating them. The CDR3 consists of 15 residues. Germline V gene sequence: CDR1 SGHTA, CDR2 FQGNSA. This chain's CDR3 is CASSPGLFGLDEQYF. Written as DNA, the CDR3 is TGTGCCAGCAGCCCCGGACTATTTGGTCTCGACGAGCAGTACTTC. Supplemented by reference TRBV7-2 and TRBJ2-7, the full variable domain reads GAGVSQSPSNKVTEKGKDVELRCDPISGHTALYWYRQSLGQGLEFLIYFQGNSAPDKSGLPSDRFSAERTGGSVSTLTIQRTQQEDSAVYLCASSPGLFGLDEQYFGPGTRLTVT.

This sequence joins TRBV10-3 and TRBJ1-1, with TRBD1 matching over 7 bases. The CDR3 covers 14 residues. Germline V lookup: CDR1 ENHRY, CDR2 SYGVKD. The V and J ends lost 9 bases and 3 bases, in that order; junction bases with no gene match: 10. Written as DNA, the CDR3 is TGTGCCATGAGTTTATACCAGGGGGACACTGAAGCTTTCTTT. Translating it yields CAMSLYQGDTEAFF.

The CDR3: CAISDFGRGSHEAQHF. For the CDR3, the DNA is TGTGCCATCAGTGACTTCGGCAGGGGGTCCCATGAGGCCCAGCATTTT. This sequence joins TRBV10-3 and TRBJ1-5, with 7 positions matching TRBD1. The CDR3 is made up of 16 amino acids. V was clipped by 3 bases and J by 11 bases; unmatched bases: 16. Germline CDR1 reads ENHRY; CDR2 reads SYGVKD.

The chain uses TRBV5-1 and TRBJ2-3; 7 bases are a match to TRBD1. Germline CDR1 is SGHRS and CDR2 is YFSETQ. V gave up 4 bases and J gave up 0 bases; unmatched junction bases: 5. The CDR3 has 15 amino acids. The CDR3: CASSPPGQSTDTQYF. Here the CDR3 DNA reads TGCGCCAGCAGCCCTCCGGGACAGAGCACAGATACGCAGTATTTT.

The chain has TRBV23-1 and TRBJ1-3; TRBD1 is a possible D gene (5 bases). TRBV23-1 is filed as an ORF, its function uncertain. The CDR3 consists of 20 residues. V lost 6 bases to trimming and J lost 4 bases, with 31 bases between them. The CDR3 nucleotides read TGCGCCAGCAGAAATGGGGCGCAGGGCCTACCCTCTGGACCCGGAAACACCATATATTTT. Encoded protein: CASRNGAQGLPSGPGNTIYF.

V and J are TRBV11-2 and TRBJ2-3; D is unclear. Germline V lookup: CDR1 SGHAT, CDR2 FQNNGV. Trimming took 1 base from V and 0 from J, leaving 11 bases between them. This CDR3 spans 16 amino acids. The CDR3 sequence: CASSLGASTSTDTQYF. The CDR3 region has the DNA TGTGCCAGCAGCTTAGGGGCATCTACTAGCACAGATACGCAGTATTTT.

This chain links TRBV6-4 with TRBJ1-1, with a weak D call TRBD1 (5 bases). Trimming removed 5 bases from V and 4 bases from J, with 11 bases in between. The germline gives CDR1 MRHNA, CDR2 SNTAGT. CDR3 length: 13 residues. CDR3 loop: CASSNQGGTEAFF. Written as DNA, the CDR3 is TGTGCCAGCAGTAACCAGGGTGGCACTGAAGCTTTCTTT.

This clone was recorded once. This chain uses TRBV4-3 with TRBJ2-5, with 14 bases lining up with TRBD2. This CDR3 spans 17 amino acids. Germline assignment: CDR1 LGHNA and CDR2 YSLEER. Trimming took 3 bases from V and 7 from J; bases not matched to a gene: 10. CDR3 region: CASSQTSGGALSGTQYF. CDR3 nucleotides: TGCGCCAGCAGCCAGACTAGCGGGGGGGCATTATCTGGGACCCAGTACTTC.

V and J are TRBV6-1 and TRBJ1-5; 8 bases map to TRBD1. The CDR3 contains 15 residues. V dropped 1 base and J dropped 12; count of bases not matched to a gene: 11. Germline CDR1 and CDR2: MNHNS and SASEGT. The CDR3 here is CASSEEDRALYLQHF. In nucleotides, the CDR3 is TGTGCCAGCAGTGAAGAGGACAGGGCCTTGTATCTCCAGCATTTT.

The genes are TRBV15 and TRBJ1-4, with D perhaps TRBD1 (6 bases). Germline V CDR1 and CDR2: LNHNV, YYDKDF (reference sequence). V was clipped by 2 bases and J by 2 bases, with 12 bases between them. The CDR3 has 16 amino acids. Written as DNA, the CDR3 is TGTGCCACCAGCAGAACCCCGGGGGCGACTAATGAAAAACTGTTTTTT. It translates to CATSRTPGATNEKLFF.

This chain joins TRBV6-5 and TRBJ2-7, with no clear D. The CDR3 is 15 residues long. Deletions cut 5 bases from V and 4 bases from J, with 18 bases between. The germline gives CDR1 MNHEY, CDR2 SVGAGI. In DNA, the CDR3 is TGTGCCAGCAGTCCGACCCGAGTATCTGCTTACGAGCAGTACTTC. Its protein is CASSPTRVSAYEQYF.